Reported below is one T cell receptor (beta chain). Its antigen is as yet unknown. This record comes from a study of tumor-infiltrating lymphocytes in glioblastoma multiforme. Study-level points and caveats: The TCR and somatic mutation analysis included just one glioblastoma patient.

The CDR3 runs to 14 residues. V lost 5 bases and J 5 bases, leaving 18 bases between the germline ends. Germline V CDR1 and CDR2: SQVTM, ANQGSEA. TCR beta libraries were built from RNA through three nested multiplex PCR rounds using modified ARM-PCR. TCRdb reprocessed the multiplex PCR reads via MiXCR and lists one record per CDR3 protein. The sample has fewer than 40,000 distinct CDR3 sequences; 61% are singletons. The clonotype comes from a male donor with glioblastoma. V and J are TRBV29-1 and TRBJ2-5; maybe TRBD1 (6 bases). The sample comprised brain tumor tissue. The CDR3 is CSVLGASCYETQYF. DNA for the CDR3: TGCAGCGTTCTGGGGGCGAGTTGTTATGAGACCCAGTACTTC.